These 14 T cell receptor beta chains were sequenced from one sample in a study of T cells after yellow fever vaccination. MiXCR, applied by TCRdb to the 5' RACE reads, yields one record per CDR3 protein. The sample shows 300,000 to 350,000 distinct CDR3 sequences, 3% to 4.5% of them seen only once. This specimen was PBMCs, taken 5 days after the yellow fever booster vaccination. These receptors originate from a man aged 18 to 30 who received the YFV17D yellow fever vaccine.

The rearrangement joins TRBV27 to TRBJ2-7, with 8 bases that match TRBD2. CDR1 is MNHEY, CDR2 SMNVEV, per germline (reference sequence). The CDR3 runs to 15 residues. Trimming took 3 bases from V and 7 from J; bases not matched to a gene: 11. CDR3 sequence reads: CASSFNGGAGREQYF. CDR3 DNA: TGTGCCAGCAGTTTCAACGGGGGGGCCGGTAGAGAGCAGTACTTC.

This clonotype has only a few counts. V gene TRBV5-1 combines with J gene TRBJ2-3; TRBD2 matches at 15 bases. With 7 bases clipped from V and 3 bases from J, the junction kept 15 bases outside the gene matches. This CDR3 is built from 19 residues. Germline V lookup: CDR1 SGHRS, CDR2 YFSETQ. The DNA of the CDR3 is TGCGCCAGCGCCAATTCTGGACTAGCGGGGGGGCCTGGGACAGATACGCAGTATTTT. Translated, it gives CASANSGLAGGPGTDTQYF.

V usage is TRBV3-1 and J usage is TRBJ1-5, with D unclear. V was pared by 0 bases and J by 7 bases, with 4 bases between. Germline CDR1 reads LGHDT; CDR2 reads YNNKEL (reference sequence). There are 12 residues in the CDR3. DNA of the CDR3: TGTGCCAGCAGCCAAGATCGACAGCCCCAGCATTTT. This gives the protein CASSQDRQPQHF.

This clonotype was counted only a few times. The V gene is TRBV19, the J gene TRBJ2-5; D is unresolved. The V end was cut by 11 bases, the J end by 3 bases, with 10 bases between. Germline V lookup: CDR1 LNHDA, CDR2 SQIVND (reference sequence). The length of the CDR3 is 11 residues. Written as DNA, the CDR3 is TGTGCCCCGTCTAGGAAAGAGACCCAGTACTTC. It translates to CAPSRKETQYF.

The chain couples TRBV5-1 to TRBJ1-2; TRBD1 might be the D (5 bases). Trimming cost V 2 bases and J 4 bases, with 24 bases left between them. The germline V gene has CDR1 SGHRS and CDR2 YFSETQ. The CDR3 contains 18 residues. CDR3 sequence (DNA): TGCGCCAGCAGCTTTGGGGCACGCGGATCTGGGACGGGCTATGGCTACACCTTC. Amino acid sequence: CASSFGARGSGTGYGYTF.

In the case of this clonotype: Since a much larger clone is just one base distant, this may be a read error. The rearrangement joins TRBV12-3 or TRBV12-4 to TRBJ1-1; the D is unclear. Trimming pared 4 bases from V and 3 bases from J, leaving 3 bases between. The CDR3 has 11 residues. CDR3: CASSYHTEAFF. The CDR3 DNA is TGTGCCAGCAGTTACCACACTGAAGCTTTCTTT.

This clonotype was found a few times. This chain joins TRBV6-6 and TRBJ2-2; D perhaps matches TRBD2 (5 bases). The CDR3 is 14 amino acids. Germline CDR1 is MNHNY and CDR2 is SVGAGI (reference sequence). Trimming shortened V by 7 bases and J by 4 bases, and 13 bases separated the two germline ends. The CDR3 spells CASKSSAPTGELFF. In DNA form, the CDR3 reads TGTGCCAGCAAGAGTAGCGCACCCACCGGGGAGCTGTTTTTT.

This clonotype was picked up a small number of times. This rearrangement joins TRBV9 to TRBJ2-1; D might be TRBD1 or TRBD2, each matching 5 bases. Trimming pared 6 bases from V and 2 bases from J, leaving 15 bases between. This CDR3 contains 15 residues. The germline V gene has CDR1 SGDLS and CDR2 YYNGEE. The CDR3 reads CASTEYEGPYNEQFF. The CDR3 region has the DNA TGTGCCAGCACCGAATATGAGGGACCCTACAATGAGCAGTTCTTC.

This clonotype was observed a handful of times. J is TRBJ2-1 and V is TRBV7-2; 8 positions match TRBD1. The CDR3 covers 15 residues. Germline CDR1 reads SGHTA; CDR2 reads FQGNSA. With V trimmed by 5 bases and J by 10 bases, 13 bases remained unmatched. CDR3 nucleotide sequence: TGTGCCAGCAGCGCCTCCGGGACAGGTGCCCTCGAGCAGTTCTTC. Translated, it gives CASSASGTGALEQFF.

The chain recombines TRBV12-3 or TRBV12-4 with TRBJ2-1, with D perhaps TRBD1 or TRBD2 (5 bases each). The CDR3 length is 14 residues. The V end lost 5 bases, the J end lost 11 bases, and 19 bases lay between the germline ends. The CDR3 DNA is TGTGCCAGCAGTCGCCCCCCCCCCGGGGCTAAGCAGTTCTTC. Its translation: CASSRPPPGAKQFF.

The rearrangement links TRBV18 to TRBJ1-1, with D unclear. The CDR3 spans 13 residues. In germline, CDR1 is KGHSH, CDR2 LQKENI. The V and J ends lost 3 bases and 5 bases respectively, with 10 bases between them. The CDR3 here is CASSPGGKTEAFF. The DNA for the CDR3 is TGTGCCAGCTCACCCGGAGGGAAAACTGAAGCTTTCTTT.

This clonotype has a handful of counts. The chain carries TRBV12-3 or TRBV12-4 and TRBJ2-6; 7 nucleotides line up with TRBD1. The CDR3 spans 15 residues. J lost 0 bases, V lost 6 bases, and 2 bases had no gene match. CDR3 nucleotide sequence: TGTGCCAGCAGCCGGGACAGCTCTGGGGCCAACGTCCTGACTTTC. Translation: CASSRDSSGANVLTF.

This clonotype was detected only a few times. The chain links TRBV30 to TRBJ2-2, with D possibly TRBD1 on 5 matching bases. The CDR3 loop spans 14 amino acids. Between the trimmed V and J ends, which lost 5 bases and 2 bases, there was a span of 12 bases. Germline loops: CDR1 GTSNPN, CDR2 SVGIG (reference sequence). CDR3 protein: CAWRTDRNTGELFF. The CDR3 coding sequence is TGTGCCTGGCGTACCGACAGAAACACCGGGGAGCTGTTTTTT.

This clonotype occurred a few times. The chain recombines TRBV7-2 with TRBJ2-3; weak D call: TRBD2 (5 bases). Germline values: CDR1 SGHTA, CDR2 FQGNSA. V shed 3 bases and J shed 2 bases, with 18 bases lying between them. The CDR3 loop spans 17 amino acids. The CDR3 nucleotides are TGTGCCAGCAGCTTGGCACTAGTTTGGGCCAACACAGATACGCAGTATTTT. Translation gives CASSLALVWANTDTQYF.